These 12 T cell receptor beta chains originate from one sample sequenced in a study of beta chain features in type 1 diabetes. Their target antigens are unknown. The investigators reverse transcribed all of the isolated RNA, so they sequenced expressed TCRB transcripts. Only in-frame clones appear in the TCRdb table, and some are missing; sequencing was by immunoSEQ multiplex PCR. Of 300,000 to 400,000 clones detected, 13% appear once; the ten largest clones hold about 0.015%. Broader study findings: All four CD4+ subsets of Type 1 diabetes patients contained TCRB CDR3s that were moderately but significantly shorter.

The sample consisted of naive CD4+ T cells from blood. All receptors come from a woman under 30 with type 1 diabetes.

The chain employs TRBV18 and TRBJ2-3, with TRBD2 matching 8 bases. With 4 bases clipped from V and 4 bases from J, the junction kept 4 bases outside the gene matches. The CDR3 is 14 residues long. CDR1 is KGHSH, CDR2 LQKENI, per germline. As DNA, the CDR3 is TGTGCCAGCTCACGACTAGCGTTGGCAGATACGCAGTATTTT. It is translated as CASSRLALADTQYF.

Only a few counts were recorded for this clone. The rearrangement links TRBV6-5 to TRBJ1-5; D is possibly TRBD1 (5 bases). The germline gives CDR1 MNHEY, CDR2 SVGAGI. Trimming took 2 bases from V and 0 from J, leaving 11 bases between them. CDR3 length equals 16 residues. CDR3 bases: TGTGCCAGCAGTTACCCAAGACAGAATAGCAATCAGCCCCAGCATTTT. It codes for CASSYPRQNSNQPQHF.

This clone was observed a handful of times. J is TRBJ2-7 and V is TRBV18; TRBD1 is a possible D gene (5 bases). CDR1 is KGHSH, CDR2 LQKENI, per germline. V was clipped by 5 bases and J by 2 bases, with 16 bases between them. The CDR3 has 15 residues. For the CDR3, the DNA is TGTGCCAGCTCATCACAGTTTCAGGGTACCTACGAGCAGTACGTC. Its translation: CASSSQFQGTYEQYV.

The chain couples TRBV11-2 to TRBJ2-4, with TRBD1 matching over 8 bases. In germline, CDR1 is SGHAT, CDR2 FQNNGV. V shed 4 bases and J 0 bases; nucleotides not matched to a gene: 2. The CDR3 contains 15 residues. In nucleotides, the CDR3 is TGTGCCAGCAGCTCAGGGGGCGAAGCCAAAAACATTCAGTACTTC. Residues: CASSSGGEAKNIQYF. Combining the CDR3 with reference TRBV11-2 and TRBJ2-4 gives the whole variable domain EAGVAQSPRYKIIEKRQSVAFWCNPISGHATLYWYQQILGQGPKLLIQFQNNGVVDDSQLPKDRFSAERLKGVDSTLKIQPAKLEDSAVYLCASSSGGEAKNIQYFGAGTRLSVL.

This clone was counted only a few times. The rearrangement links TRBV5-6 to TRBJ2-1; TRBD2 aligns across 7 bases. Germline loops: CDR1 SGHDT, CDR2 YYEEEE. The CDR3 length is 16 residues. With V trimmed by 3 bases and J by 2 bases, 8 bases remained unmatched. The CDR3 reads CASSSLAPHPYNEQFF. The CDR3 DNA sequence: TGTGCCAGCAGCTCACTAGCGCCCCACCCCTACAATGAGCAGTTCTTC. The variable domain in full, completed from reference TRBV5-6 and TRBJ2-1, reads DAGVTQSPTHLIKTRGQQVTLRCSPKSGHDTVSWYQQALGQGPQFIFQYYEEEERQRGNFPDRFSGHQFPNYSSELNVNALLLGDSALYLCASSSLAPHPYNEQFFGPGTRLTVL.

This clone was observed a few times. The chain joins TRBV9 to TRBJ2-7, with 10 nucleotides matching TRBD2. The CDR3 sequence is 14 residues long. CDR1 SGDLS and CDR2 YYNGEE come from the germline V gene. J lost 4 bases, V lost 2 bases, and 3 bases had no gene match. The CDR3 reads CASSVSSGSYEQYF. CDR3 coding DNA: TGTGCCAGCAGCGTGTCTAGCGGGAGTTACGAGCAGTACTTC.

This clone occurred a few times. The V and J genes are TRBV28 and TRBJ1-1, with 9 nucleotides matching TRBD1. The CDR3 consists of 13 residues. The germline gives CDR1 MDHEN, CDR2 SYDVKM. With 7 bases clipped from V and 1 base from J, the junction kept 1 base outside the gene matches. CDR3 amino acids: CASKDRGNTEAFF. CDR3 coding DNA: TGTGCCAGCAAGGACAGGGGGAACACTGAAGCTTTCTTT.

There are a few counts of this clone. The chain uses TRBV28 and TRBJ2-2, with a weak D call TRBD2 (5 bases). Germline CDR1 is MDHEN and CDR2 is SYDVKM. The CDR3 totals 15 residues. V was trimmed by 4 bases and J by 7 bases, leaving 16 bases between them. The CDR3 loop reads CASSSPSLNVGELFF. Here the CDR3 DNA reads TGTGCCAGCAGTTCCCCTAGCTTGAATGTCGGGGAGCTGTTTTTT.

A word on this clone: Other DNA sequences in this sample translate to the same CDR3. This sequence joins TRBV7-2 and TRBJ2-7, with 13 bases lining up with TRBD2. CDR1 is SGHTA, CDR2 FQGNSA, per germline. This CDR3 has 14 amino acids. V dropped 1 base and J dropped 6; count of bases not matched to a gene: 0. The CDR3 nucleotides are TGTGCCAGCAGCTTAGGGACTAGCGGGAGCGAGCAGTACGTC. This translates into CASSLGTSGSEQYV.

This clone appeared a few times. The chain has TRBV15 and TRBJ2-1; 8 nucleotides line up with TRBD2. V lost 5 bases to trimming and J lost 3 bases; unmatched junction nucleotides: 24. Germline CDR1 is LNHNV and CDR2 is YYDKDF (reference sequence). This CDR3 contains 21 residues. This CDR3 is CATSSFLRSAGVPQIYNEQFF. The CDR3 region has the DNA TGTGCCACCAGCTCATTTCTGAGGTCAGCGGGAGTCCCTCAAATCTACAATGAGCAGTTCTTC.

The genes are TRBV19 and TRBJ2-4; D gene uncertain. This CDR3 is 16 amino acids long. Germline V gives CDR1 LNHDA, CDR2 SQIVND (reference sequence). V was clipped by 5 bases and J by 1 base, with 15 bases between them. As DNA, the CDR3 is TGTGCCAGTAGTCCCCTTCCCCGGCGGGCCAAAAACATTCAGTACTTC. It encodes CASSPLPRRAKNIQYF.

This clone was observed a few times. V and J are TRBV18 and TRBJ1-2, with 12 bases that match TRBD1. J lost 7 bases, V lost 3 bases, and 12 bases had no gene match. The CDR3 is 17 amino acids. Germline V gene data show CDR1 as KGHSH and CDR2 as LQKENI. The CDR3 region is CASSPPATGTGGVGYTF. The CDR3 DNA follows: TGTGCCAGCTCACCCCCGGCTACCGGGACAGGGGGCGTTGGCTACACCTTC.